This T cell receptor beta chain was sequenced in a study of cytomegalovirus exposure and HLA in healthy donors. The wider study: A data release that came early held approximately 85 million unique TCRs from HLA-typed donors.

This clone occurred once. The antigen remains undetermined. J was trimmed by 4 bases and V by 6 bases; bases with no gene match: 7. Germline CDR1 is MDHEN and CDR2 is SYDVKM. CDR3 length equals 14 residues. Whole-study results and caveats: 87-base-pair reads could not separate some V segments, including TRBV6-2 and TRBV6-3.

The PCR contained 60 Vbeta and 13 Jbeta primers. Assay used: immunoSEQ multiplex PCR; TCRdb lists only in-frame clones, some missing. Found here are about 110,000 clones, approximately 76% of them singletons; the top ten hold about 2%. Sequencing was done on a sample of PBMCs. This chain links TRBV28 with TRBJ1-1, with TRBD1 matching 8 bases. This TCR was recovered from a man aged 18 to 29 in good health and CMV-seronegative. The CDR3 region is CASSAGGLGTEAFF. Written as DNA, the CDR3 is TGTGCCAGCAGCGCAGGGGGCCTAGGCACTGAAGCTTTCTTT.